This T cell receptor (beta chain) emerged from a study of T cells in women clearing cervical HPV infection. Across the study: HLA type could not be excluded as a confounder. Study results and limitations: TRBV6-7 abundance was lower in cases than controls (0.11% versus 0.16%). CIN3+ cases had significantly higher TCR richness than controls; evenness did not differ.

Germline assignment: CDR1 DFQATT and CDR2 SNEGSKA (reference sequence). The CDR3 consists of 13 residues. V lost 3 bases to trimming and J lost 7 bases, with 13 bases between them. About this clone itself: Antigen: not known. The CDR3 end falls 3 residues outside the read, so it is completed with the germline J gene.

Sequencing used immunoSEQ multiplex PCR; TCRdb keeps in-frame clones, though not all of them. In all, the sample yields roughly 25,000 clones. The TCR was taken from a woman aged 18 to 75 with a cervical HPV16 infection that either progressed to CIN3+ or cleared (not recorded which). Sequenced sample: blood buffy coat. The rearrangement joins TRBV20-1 to TRBJ1-5; D unclear. The CDR3 protein is CSASTSVGQPQHF. The covered CDR3 bases are TGCAGTGCTAGTACCTCGGTGGGCCAGCCC.